The source of this TCR beta chain is a study of spatial heterogeneity in lung cancer. Background on the study: The count of detected beta-chain sequences consistently exceeded that of alpha-chain sequences. As counted in raw reads, each unique TCR and UMI combination appeared more than ten times on average. General study findings and limits: At tumor resection, ubiquitous expanded TCRs were detected in blood more often than later.

Unique molecular identifiers, one per molecule, were present on every TCR cDNA molecule. TCRdb re-derived calls from the 5' RACE reads in MiXCR, one entry per CDR3 protein. Of some 87,000 distinct CDR3 sequences in the sample, roughly 9.5% were seen once. V gave up 5 bases and J gave up 0 bases; unmatched junction bases: 4. Germline values: CDR1 DFQATT, CDR2 SNEGSKA (reference sequence). This CDR3 is built from 14 residues. Only a few counts were recorded for this clonotype. Its specificity is not known. Time point denoted: sample taken at primary tumor resection. Unsorted samples of tumor, nontumor lung or frozen PBMC had their whole RNA sequenced.

This rearrangement joins TRBV20-1 to TRBJ2-1, with 7 bases identical to TRBD2. This receptor was taken from a male donor with early-stage non-small cell lung cancer. The input for sequencing was PBMCs, taken at surgery. This chain's CDR3 is CSASTSVSYNEQFF. The CDR3 bases are TGCAGTGCTTCCACTAGCGTCTCCTACAATGAGCAGTTCTTC.